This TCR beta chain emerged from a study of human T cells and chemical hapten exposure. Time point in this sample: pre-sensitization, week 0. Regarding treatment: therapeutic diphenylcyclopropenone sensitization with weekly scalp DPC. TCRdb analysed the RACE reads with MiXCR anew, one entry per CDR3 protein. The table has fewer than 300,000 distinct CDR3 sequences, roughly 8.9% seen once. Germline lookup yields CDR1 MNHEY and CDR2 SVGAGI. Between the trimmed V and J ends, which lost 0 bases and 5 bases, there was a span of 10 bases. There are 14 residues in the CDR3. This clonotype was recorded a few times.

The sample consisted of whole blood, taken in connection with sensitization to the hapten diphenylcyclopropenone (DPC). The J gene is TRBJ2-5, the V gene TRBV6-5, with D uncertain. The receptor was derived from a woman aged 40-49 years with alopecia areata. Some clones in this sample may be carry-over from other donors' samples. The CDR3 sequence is CASSYSGFTETQYF. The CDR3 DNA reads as TGTGCCAGCAGTTACTCAGGGTTCACGGAGACCCAGTACTTC.